A selection of T cell receptor beta chains follows, all from one sample in a study of blood T cell repertoires in COVID-19. This table comes from immunoSEQ multiplex PCR, and its TCRdb copy is limited to in-frame clones, with some not included. The sample has roughly 320,000 clones, roughly 89% seen once. Sequencing was carried out using peripheral blood. Receptors originate from a woman aged 25-40 years with COVID-19, enrolled during active disease. CDR3s include the opening cysteine and the closing phenylalanine or tryptophan. The D gene is left open where the match is weak. Expanded clones get a size class; other rows say once, few or many, or leave the size out.

J: TRBJ1-4; D: TRBD1; V: TRBV6-5; size: once; CDR3: CASSSDRGRTNEKLFF; DNA: TGTGCCAGCAGTTCTGACAGGGGGCGGACTAATGAAAAACTGTTTTTT
J: TRBJ2-5; D: -; V: TRBV2; size: -; CDR3: CASSDSRVEETQYF; DNA: TGTGCCAGCAGTGATTCCAGGGTCGAAGAGACCCAGTACTTC
J: TRBJ1-2; D: TRBD1; V: TRBV28; size: -; CDR3: CASRNQGDGYTF; DNA: TGTGCCAGCAGGAACCAGGGGGATGGCTACACCTTC
J: TRBJ2-5; D: TRBD2; V: TRBV5-1; size: -; CDR3: CASSLYGGVQTQYF; DNA: TGCGCCAGCAGCTTGTATGGGGGGGTGCAGACCCAGTACTTC
J: TRBJ1-1; D: TRBD1; V: TRBV11-2; size: -; CDR3: CASSLVVWAGGDGTEAFF; DNA: TGTGCCAGCAGCTTAGTCGTTTGGGCAGGGGGCGACGGGACTGAAGCTTTCTTT
J: TRBJ2-3; D: -; V: TRBV2; size: -; CDR3: CAIRLTGTDTQYF; DNA: TGTGCCATACGACTCACAGGGACGGATACGCAGTATTTT
J: TRBJ1-2; D: -; V: TRBV7-9; size: -; CDR3: CASSLGQGLRDGYTF; DNA: TGTGCCAGCAGCTTAGGGCAGGGGCTTCGAGATGGCTACACCTTC
J: TRBJ2-5; D: -; V: TRBV2; size: -; CDR3: CASSDEGFGETQYF; DNA: TGTGCCAGCAGTGACGAGGGTTTCGGGGAGACCCAGTACTTC
J: TRBJ1-4; D: -; V: TRBV7-9; size: -; CDR3: CASSPGRTGGNEKLFF; DNA: TGTGCCAGCAGCCCGGGGCGCACGGGAGGTAATGAAAAACTGTTTTTT
J: TRBJ1-6; D: -; V: TRBV16; size: -; CDR3: CASSQSRTDSYNSPLHF; DNA: TGTGCCAGCAGCCAATCCCGGACAGACTCCTATAATTCACCCCTCCACTTT
J: TRBJ2-7; D: -; V: TRBV29-1; size: -; CDR3: CSVEAVEGAKSYEQYF; DNA: TGCAGCGTTGAAGCCGTGGAGGGGGCGAAATCCTACGAGCAGTACTTC
J: TRBJ1-1; D: -; V: TRBV19; size: -; CDR3: CASRPGDTEAFF; DNA: TGTGCCAGTAGGCCAGGTGACACTGAAGCTTTCTTT
J: TRBJ1-1; D: -; V: TRBV4-1; size: -; CDR3: CASSQTGTGTEAFF; DNA: TGCGCCAGCAGCCAGACAGGTACGGGGACTGAAGCTTTCTTT
J: TRBJ1-2; D: -; V: TRBV9; size: -; CDR3: CAAAGGFYGYTF; DNA: TGTGCCGCTGCGGGGGGATTCTATGGCTACACCTTC
J: TRBJ1-1; D: -; V: TRBV3-1/TRBV3-2; size: -; CDR3: CASSPHRTVSATEAFF; DNA: TGTGCCAGCAGCCCGCATCGGACAGTCAGTGCAACTGAAGCTTTCTTT
J: TRBJ2-2; D: TRBD2; V: TRBV7-2; size: -; CDR3: CASSFQGLGTGELFF; DNA: TGTGCCAGCAGCTTTCAAGGACTAGGCACCGGGGAGCTGTTTTTT
J: TRBJ1-5; D: -; V: TRBV28; size: few; CDR3: CASSLGGPPLRDQPQHF; DNA: TGTGCCAGCAGTTTAGGGGGCCCTCCTCTCCGGGATCAGCCCCAGCATTTT
J: TRBJ2-7; D: TRBD1; V: TRBV7-2; size: -; CDR3: CASSLARRRQGKGIEQYF; DNA: TGTGCCAGCAGCTTAGCCCGCCGGAGACAGGGAAAGGGTATCGAGCAGTACTTC
J: TRBJ2-1; D: TRBD2; V: TRBV9; size: -; CDR3: CASSVGGGGAYNEQFF; DNA: TGTGCCAGCAGCGTAGGGGGCGGGGGAGCCTACAATGAGCAGTTCTTC
J: TRBJ1-3; D: -; V: TRBV7-2; size: -; CDR3: CASSTGGGGNTIYF; DNA: TGTGCCAGCAGCACCGGAGGAGGCGGAAACACCATATATTTT
J: TRBJ1-2; D: -; V: TRBV28; size: -; CDR3: CASSLLGGNGYTF; DNA: TGTGCCAGCAGTTTACTGGGAGGGAATGGCTACACCTTC
J: TRBJ2-2; D: TRBD1; V: TRBV3-1/TRBV3-2; size: -; CDR3: CASSQAGTGNTGELFF; DNA: TGTGCCAGCAGCCAAGCCGGGACAGGGAACACCGGGGAGCTGTTTTTT
J: TRBJ1-1; D: -; V: TRBV5-1; size: many; CDR3: CASSVGNVGNTEAFF; DNA: TGCGCCAGCAGCGTCGGGAACGTAGGGAACACTGAAGCTTTCTTT
J: TRBJ1-2; D: -; V: TRBV3-1/TRBV3-2; size: -; CDR3: CASSQFLGGLGYTF; DNA: TGTGCCAGCAGCCAATTCTTAGGCGGTCTGGGCTACACCTTC
J: TRBJ2-7; D: -; V: TRBV6-6; size: -; CDR3: CASSEGEEAYEQYF; DNA: TGTGCCAGCAGCGAAGGGGAGGAGGCCTACGAGCAGTACTTC
J: TRBJ1-5; D: -; V: TRBV12-3/TRBV12-4; size: -; CDR3: CASSRLGPQHF; DNA: TGTGCCAGCAGTCGACTGGGGCCCCAGCATTTT
J: TRBJ1-1; D: -; V: TRBV7-9; size: -; CDR3: CASSLDGGGGTEAFF; DNA: TGTGCCAGCAGCTTAGACGGCGGCGGGGGCACTGAAGCTTTCTTT
J: TRBJ1-4; D: -; V: TRBV28; size: -; CDR3: CASSSPGGPTNEKLFF; DNA: TGTGCCAGCAGTTCCCCCGGGGGGCCAACTAATGAAAAACTGTTTTTT
J: TRBJ1-3; D: -; V: TRBV28; size: -; CDR3: CASSVDRNTIYF; DNA: TGTGCCAGCAGCGTTGACAGAAACACCATATATTTT
J: TRBJ1-2; D: -; V: TRBV18; size: -; CDR3: CASSPGQLADGYTF; DNA: TGTGCCAGCTCACCCGGACAGCTTGCGGATGGCTACACCTTC